The rows below give T cell receptor beta chains drawn from one sample of a study of blood T cell repertoires in COVID-19. Sequencing was performed with immunoSEQ multiplex PCR; in TCRdb, only in-frame clones are kept and a portion is missing. Of over 100,000 clones in the sample, approximately 90% are singletons; the top ten hold approximately 1.1%. Sequencing was carried out using peripheral blood. Receptors originate from a human donor in a cohort sampled during active COVID-19. Each CDR3 is given with its conserved first and last residue. A D gene is named only where the DNA matches it firmly. A row's size may be missing; if present it is once, few, many or a size class.

NA NA TRBJ1-2 TRBV18 CASSLFRDIREYGYTF TGTGCCAGCTCACTTTTCCGGGACATAAGAGAATATGGCTACACCTTC
NA NA TRBJ2-2 TRBV18 CASSPFTENTGELFF TGTGCCAGCTCACCATTCACAGAGAACACCGGGGAGCTGTTTTTT
NA NA TRBJ1-4 TRBV19 CASSMGLTEGEKLFF TGTGCCAGTAGTATGGGGCTCACGGAAGGAGAAAAACTGTTTTTT
NA TRBD1 TRBJ2-3 TRBV5-1 CASSIQGGPSTDTQYF TGCGCCAGCAGCATACAGGGGGGACCTAGCACAGATACGCAGTATTTT
NA NA TRBJ2-1 TRBV12-5 CASGLGGGRNNEQFF TGTGCTAGTGGTTTAGGGGGGGGCCGGAACAATGAGCAGTTCTTC
NA TRBD1 TRBJ1-2 TRBV12-3/TRBV12-4 CASSTGDGYTF TGTGCCAGCAGTACAGGGGATGGCTACACCTTC
few TRBD1 TRBJ2-2 TRBV11-2 CASSQRTGGFNTGELFF TGTGCCAGCAGCCAACGGACAGGGGGCTTTAACACCGGGGAGCTGTTTTTT
NA TRBD1 TRBJ2-5 TRBV5-1 CASSEIPGQGTLTVTQYF TGCGCCAGCAGCGAAATACCGGGACAGGGGACTCTTACTGTGACCCAGTACTTC
NA NA TRBJ1-5 TRBV10-3 CAISEWASNQPQHF TGTGCCATCAGTGAATGGGCGTCCAATCAGCCCCAGCATTTT
NA NA TRBJ1-3 TRBV19 CASSIEFNSGNTIYF TGTGCCAGTAGTATAGAGTTTAACTCTGGAAACACCATATATTTT
NA NA TRBJ2-1 TRBV12-5 CASGLAPSSYNEQFF TGTGCTAGTGGTTTGGCCCCGAGTTCCTACAATGAGCAGTTCTTC
NA TRBD2 TRBJ2-1 TRBV3-1/TRBV3-2 CASSQETSGRAHEQFF TGTGCCAGCAGCCAAGAAACTAGCGGGAGGGCGCATGAGCAGTTCTTC
NA NA TRBJ2-1 TRBV9 CASSVVLEAGPNYNEQFF TGTGCCAGCAGCGTAGTACTCGAGGCAGGGCCCAATTACAATGAGCAGTTCTTC
NA NA TRBJ2-7 TRBV9 CASSVGRGEQYF TGTGCCAGCAGCGTAGGTCGCGGCGAGCAGTACTTC
NA TRBD1 TRBJ1-1 TRBV7-9 CASSPVPGQGTNTEAFF TGTGCCAGCAGCCCTGTCCCGGGACAGGGGACGAACACTGAAGCTTTCTTT
NA NA TRBJ1-1 TRBV15 CATSRDWGDLNTEAFF TGTGCCACCAGCAGAGATTGGGGGGACCTGAACACTGAAGCTTTCTTT
NA TRBD1 TRBJ2-7 TRBV5-1 CASQIQPGQGASEQYF TGCGCCAGCCAAATTCAACCGGGACAGGGGGCCAGCGAGCAGTACTTC
NA TRBD1 TRBJ1-2 TRBV19 CASTTKQGIYGYTF TGTGCCAGTACCACAAAACAGGGGATCTATGGCTACACCTTC
NA NA TRBJ2-5 TRBV9 CASSVAVGQETQYF TGTGCCAGCAGCGTAGCGGTTGGTCAAGAGACCCAGTACTTC
NA NA TRBJ2-5 TRBV6-6 CASTTGETQYF TGTGCCAGCACCACGGGAGAGACCCAGTACTTC
once NA TRBJ1-2 TRBV3-1/TRBV3-2 CASSQDWGANYGYTF TGTGCCAGCAGCCAAGATTGGGGGGCTAACTATGGCTACACCTTC
NA NA TRBJ1-3 TRBV5-1 CASSFIGENTIYF TGCGCCAGCAGCTTTATCGGTGAAAACACCATATATTTT
once TRBD1 TRBJ2-7 TRBV9 CASSTFRDRGHEQYF TGTGCCAGCAGCACCTTCCGGGACAGGGGCCACGAGCAGTACTTC
NA NA TRBJ2-1 TRBV11-2 CASSPDSNEQFF TGTGCCAGCAGTCCGGACTCCAATGAGCAGTTCTTC
NA TRBD2 TRBJ2-3 TRBV6-1 CASSAGLAGPTDTQYF TGTGCCAGCAGTGCGGGACTAGCGGGACCCACAGATACGCAGTATTTT
NA NA TRBJ1-1 TRBV29-1 CSVHRGGAQGTEAFF TGCAGCGTCCACCGCGGGGGGGCTCAGGGGACTGAAGCTTTCTTT
once TRBD1 TRBJ1-1 TRBV15 CATSRDRGLPEAFF TGTGCCACCAGCAGAGACAGGGGGCTCCCTGAAGCTTTCTTT
NA TRBD1 TRBJ2-7 TRBV20-1 CSASDTGTGSSYEQYF TGCAGTGCTAGTGACACGGGGACAGGGAGCTCCTACGAGCAGTACTTC
NA TRBD2 TRBJ2-3 TRBV9 CASSAGLAGVEDTQYF TGTGCCAGCAGCGCGGGACTAGCGGGAGTTGAAGATACGCAGTATTTT
NA NA TRBJ2-1 TRBV4-3 CASSQALMGSGEENEQFF TGCGCCAGCAGCCAAGCTTTGATGGGATCGGGGGAAGAAAATGAGCAGTTCTTC
few NA TRBJ2-7 TRBV23-1 CASSSGSVGLSYEQYF TGCGCCAGCAGTTCTGGGAGTGTTGGGTTATCCTACGAGCAGTACTTC
NA NA TRBJ1-1 TRBV6-5 CASSYSQGNTEAFF TGTGCCAGCAGTTACTCGCAGGGGAACACTGAAGCTTTCTTT
NA TRBD1 TRBJ1-1 TRBV2 CASSWGQFRDMNTEAFF TGTGCCAGCAGCTGGGGACAGTTTAGGGACATGAACACTGAAGCTTTCTTT
NA TRBD2 TRBJ2-7 TRBV7-8 CASSGGGLYEQYF TGTGCCAGCAGCGGGGGGGGTCTCTACGAGCAGTACTTC
once NA TRBJ2-7 TRBV28 CASSFRGAYEQYF TGTGCCAGCAGTTTCCGCGGTGCCTACGAGCAGTACTTC
NA TRBD1 TRBJ2-2 TRBV4-3 CASSQDGGGQAYTGELFF TGCGCCAGCAGCCAAGATGGTGGGGGACAGGCGTACACCGGGGAGCTGTTTTTT
NA TRBD2 TRBJ2-1 TRBV7-2 CASSLVPPAGGMWVQFF TGTGCCAGCAGCTTAGTCCCCCCCGCGGGAGGAATGTGGGTGCAGTTCTTC
NA NA TRBJ2-7 TRBV27 CASSFQAPPNEQYF TGTGCCAGCAGTTTTCAGGCACCCCCTAACGAGCAGTACTTC
NA NA TRBJ1-1 TRBV6-5 CASSYRTVLGIEAFF TGTGCCAGCAGTTATCGGACGGTCCTCGGGATTGAAGCTTTCTTT
NA NA TRBJ1-2 TRBV4-2 CASSQGTGGGGYGYTF TGTGCCAGCAGCCAGGGTACCGGGGGGGGAGGCTATGGCTACACCTTC
NA TRBD2 TRBJ2-7 TRBV5-1 CASSPGTSGYEQYF TGCGCCAGCAGCCCCGGGACTAGCGGCTACGAGCAGTACTTC
NA NA TRBJ2-1 TRBV2 CAASGTSAYNEQFF TGTGCCGCTTCCGGGACAAGCGCCTACAATGAGCAGTTCTTC
NA NA TRBJ2-3 TRBV7-9 CASSLGVAGTDTQYF TGTGCCAGCAGCTTAGGGGTAGCGGGCACAGATACGCAGTATTTT
NA NA TRBJ2-7 TRBV2 CASIKLTSYEQYF TGTGCCAGCATTAAGCTAACCTCCTACGAGCAGTACTTC
once TRBD2 TRBJ2-3 TRBV10-3 CAISDPGGAIADTQYF TGTGCCATCAGTGATCCCGGGGGGGCTATCGCAGATACGCAGTATTTT
NA NA TRBJ2-6 TRBV29-1 CSAAGVGLLSGANVLTF TGCAGCGCAGCCGGGGTGGGCCTCCTTTCTGGGGCCAACGTCCTGACTTTC
once TRBD1 TRBJ2-7 TRBV28 CASSLVDRVNYEQYF TGTGCCAGCAGTTTGGTGGACAGGGTTAACTACGAGCAGTACTTC
once TRBD1 TRBJ1-1 TRBV7-9 CASSLVGRGQGNTEAFF TGTGCCAGCAGCTTAGTCGGCAGGGGGCAGGGTAACACTGAAGCTTTCTTT
NA TRBD2 TRBJ2-7 TRBV5-4 CASSHSSGLAASYEQYF TGTGCCAGCAGCCACTCCTCGGGGCTAGCGGCCTCCTACGAGCAGTACTTC
NA NA TRBJ2-3 TRBV5-1 CASSRGAGVGTDTQYF TGCGCCAGCAGCCGGGGGGCGGGAGTTGGAACAGATACGCAGTATTTT
NA NA TRBJ2-3 TRBV5-4 CASSLLGGGITDTQYF TGTGCCAGCAGCTTGTTAGGTGGGGGGATCACAGATACGCAGTATTTT
many TRBD1 TRBJ2-2 TRBV18 CASSLYGQGSTGELFF TGTGCCAGCTCACTTTATGGACAGGGGTCCACCGGGGAGCTGTTTTTT
NA TRBD1 TRBJ2-7 TRBV4-1 CASSPGQGSYEQYF TGCGCCAGCAGCCCAGGACAGGGTTCCTACGAGCAGTACTTC
once NA TRBJ1-1 TRBV6-5 CASRAFAANTEAFF TGTGCCAGCAGGGCCTTTGCGGCGAACACTGAAGCTTTCTTT
NA TRBD2 TRBJ2-1 TRBV5-4 CASSHSGASYNEQFF TGTGCCAGCAGCCATAGCGGGGCATCCTACAATGAGCAGTTCTTC